These T cell receptor beta chains were read from a single sample in a study of blood T cell repertoires in COVID-19. Generated by immunoSEQ multiplex PCR, the TCRdb table keeps only in-frame clones and is missing some. Of around 330,000 clones in the sample, about 91% are singletons; the top ten hold under 2%. What was sequenced was peripheral blood. The receptors were sampled from a woman younger than 45 with COVID-19, enrolled during active disease. Both conserved end residues are part of each CDR3. D genes are given only for firm matches. Size is stated for part of the rows, as once, few or many counts, or as a class when the clone is expanded.

J gene,D gene,V gene,clone size,CDR3 protein,CDR3 DNA
TRBJ1-1,TRBD1,TRBV19,NA,CASSKPGQRNTEAFF,TGTGCCAGTAGCAAACCGGGACAGCGGAACACTGAAGCTTTCTTT
TRBJ2-7,NA,TRBV7-2,NA,CASSLRGGLYYEQYF,TGTGCCAGCAGCTTAAGGGGGGGACTATACTACGAGCAGTACTTC
TRBJ1-1,TRBD1,TRBV16,NA,CASSQQGANTEAFF,TGTGCCAGCAGCCAGCAGGGGGCGAACACTGAAGCTTTCTTT
TRBJ2-7,NA,TRBV12-3/TRBV12-4,NA,CASSLGLTYEQYF,TGTGCCAGCAGTCTAGGACTGACCTACGAGCAGTACTTC
TRBJ2-5,TRBD2,TRBV3-1/TRBV3-2,NA,CASSQDSSGGARETQYF,TGTGCCAGCAGCCAAGATTCTAGCGGGGGGGCCCGAGAGACCCAGTACTTC
TRBJ1-2,NA,TRBV15,once,CATSRHRTNYGYTF,TGTGCCACCAGCAGACACAGAACTAACTATGGCTACACCTTC
TRBJ1-6,TRBD1,TRBV2,NA,CASSARDSSNSPLHF,TGTGCCAGCAGTGCCCGGGACAGTTCGAATTCACCCCTCCACTTT
TRBJ1-2,NA,TRBV7-9,NA,CASSLGSGDGYTF,TGTGCCAGCAGCTTAGGGTCAGGGGATGGCTACACCTTC
TRBJ1-3,NA,TRBV4-2,NA,CASSRRLNGGNTIYF,TGTGCCAGCAGCCGACGACTTAATGGGGGGAACACCATATATTTT
TRBJ2-1,TRBD1,TRBV9,NA,CASSVIGRGIDEQFF,TGTGCCAGCAGCGTAATAGGCAGGGGGATTGATGAGCAGTTCTTC
TRBJ1-3,TRBD1,TRBV7-2,NA,CASSSQGTGLGNTIYF,TGTGCCAGCAGCTCTCAAGGGACAGGGCTAGGAAACACCATATATTTT
TRBJ2-2,TRBD1,TRBV10-3,NA,CAISEEGLPRGLGQGEVGGELFF,TGTGCCATCAGTGAGGAAGGGCTTCCTAGGGGTTTGGGACAGGGGGAGGTCGGCGGGGAGCTGTTTTTT
TRBJ2-1,TRBD2,TRBV5-1,once,CASSPGTSGGEQFF,TGCGCCAGCAGCCCGGGGACTAGCGGGGGGGAGCAGTTCTTC
TRBJ2-7,NA,TRBV6-6,NA,CASSYDQQTYEQYF,TGTGCCAGCAGTTACGACCAACAGACCTACGAGCAGTACTTC
TRBJ1-2,TRBD1,TRBV6-5,NA,CASSRTGAHGYTF,TGTGCCAGCAGTAGGACAGGGGCGCATGGCTACACCTTC
TRBJ1-1,TRBD1,TRBV14,NA,CASSQDRGRVSTEAFF,TGTGCCAGCAGCCAGGACAGGGGGCGCGTGAGCACTGAAGCTTTCTTT
TRBJ1-5,TRBD1,TRBV2,NA,CASSDRGLVHQPQHF,TGTGCCAGCAGCGACAGGGGGTTGGTCCATCAGCCCCAGCATTTT
TRBJ2-7,NA,TRBV12-3/TRBV12-4,NA,CASSLGQGYEQYF,TGTGCCAGCAGTTTGGGGCAAGGCTACGAGCAGTACTTC
TRBJ1-2,NA,TRBV5-4,NA,CASPRGGAEDYGYTF,TGTGCCAGCCCCCGGGGAGGGGCGGAAGACTATGGCTACACCTTC
TRBJ1-2,TRBD1,TRBV6-5,NA,CASSSAGTDYGYTF,TGTGCCAGCAGCTCCGCAGGGACAGACTATGGCTACACCTTC
TRBJ2-1,NA,TRBV6-5,NA,CASSGVGYNEQFF,TGTGCCAGCAGCGGGGTAGGCTACAATGAGCAGTTCTTC
TRBJ1-2,TRBD1,TRBV18,NA,CASSPFTQGENGYTF,TGTGCCAGCTCACCATTCACACAGGGGGAGAACGGCTACACCTTC
TRBJ1-1,NA,TRBV7-2,NA,CASSLDNLNTEAFF,TGTGCCAGCAGCTTAGACAATTTGAACACTGAAGCTTTCTTT
TRBJ1-3,NA,TRBV2,NA,CASSPGAGNTIYF,TGTGCCAGCAGTCCAGGGGCTGGAAACACCATATATTTT
TRBJ1-2,NA,TRBV3-1/TRBV3-2,NA,CASSQASQGHGYTF,TGTGCCAGCAGCCAAGCTTCCCAGGGCCATGGCTACACCTTC
TRBJ2-2,NA,TRBV5-8,few,CASSLGRITSTGELFF,TGTGCCAGCAGCTTGGGCCGCATTACAAGTACCGGGGAGCTGTTTTTT